This T cell receptor beta chain is drawn from a study of CD8 T cells in ankylosing spondylitis. General study results and limits: A number of the motif variants had already been described in reactive arthritis synovial fluid and blood. Blood from ankylosing spondylitis patients appeared to carry a characteristic roughly 8-variant TCR beta motif. Disease-linked clones were found to be CD8+ and relatively rare in peripheral blood. The clones that were linked to disease were reported to be significantly enriched in matched synovial fluid samples from ankylosing spondylitis patients.

With 4 bases removed from V and 7 bases from J, the gap between germline ends came to 21 bases. The germline CDR1 and CDR2 sequences are KGHDR and SFDVKD. This CDR3 contains 17 residues. Using quantitative 5'-RACE with molecular barcodes, the authors made TCR beta libraries. TCRdb reprocessed the 5' RACE reads with MiXCR, giving one entry per CDR3 protein. Among about 840,000 distinct CDR3 sequences listed, approximately 12% were seen once. This clonotype has only a few counts. Its matching antigen is unknown. This TCR came from a male donor with ankylosing spondylitis. The chain links TRBV24-1 to TRBJ2-2; D gene unclear. The specimen sequenced was blood, either unsorted or a sorted T cell fraction (not recorded which). The CDR3: CATSDPSLVGSGGELFF. The CDR3 DNA sequence: TGTGCCACCAGTGACCCCTCGCTCGTTGGGTCCGGCGGGGAGCTGTTTTTT.